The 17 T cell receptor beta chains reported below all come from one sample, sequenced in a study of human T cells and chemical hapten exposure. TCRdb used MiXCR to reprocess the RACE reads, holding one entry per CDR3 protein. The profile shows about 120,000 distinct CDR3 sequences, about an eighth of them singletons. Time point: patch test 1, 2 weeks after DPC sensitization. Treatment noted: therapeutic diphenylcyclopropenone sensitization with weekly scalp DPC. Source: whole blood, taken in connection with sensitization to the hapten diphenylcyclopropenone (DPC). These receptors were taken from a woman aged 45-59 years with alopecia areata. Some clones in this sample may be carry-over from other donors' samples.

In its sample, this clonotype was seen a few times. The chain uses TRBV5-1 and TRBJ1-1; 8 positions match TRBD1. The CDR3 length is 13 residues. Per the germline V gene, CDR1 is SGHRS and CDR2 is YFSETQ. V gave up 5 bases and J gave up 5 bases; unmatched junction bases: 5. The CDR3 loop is CASSSDRATEAFF. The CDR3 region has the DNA TGCGCCAGCAGTTCGGACAGGGCAACTGAAGCTTTCTTT.

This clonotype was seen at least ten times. For the CDR3, the DNA is TGTGCCAGCGCACGGTTTGGCGGGATCTCCTACAATGAGCAGTTCTTC. Its protein product is CASARFGGISYNEQFF. This chain joins TRBV12-3 or TRBV12-4 and TRBJ2-1; D might be TRBD2 (6 bases). CDR3 length: 16 amino acids. Trimming pared 8 bases from V and 0 bases from J, leaving 17 bases between.

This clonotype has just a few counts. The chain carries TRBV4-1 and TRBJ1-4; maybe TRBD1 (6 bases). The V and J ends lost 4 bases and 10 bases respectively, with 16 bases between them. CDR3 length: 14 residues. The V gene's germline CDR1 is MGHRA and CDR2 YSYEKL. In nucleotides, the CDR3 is TGCGCCAGCAGCCCCTACGGGGGCGCGGTAAAACTGTTTTTT. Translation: CASSPYGGAVKLFF.

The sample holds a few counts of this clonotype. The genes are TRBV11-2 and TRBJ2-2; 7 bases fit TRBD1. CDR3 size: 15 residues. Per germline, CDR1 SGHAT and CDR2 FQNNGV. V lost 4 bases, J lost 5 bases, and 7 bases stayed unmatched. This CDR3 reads CASSYRTGGTGELFF. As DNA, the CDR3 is TGTGCCAGCAGCTATAGGACAGGTGGAACCGGGGAGCTGTTTTTT.

CDR3 DNA sequence: TGTGCCAGCAGTCCCTATAGCGGGAGGATCCCCGGGGAGCTGTTTTTT. Translated, it gives CASSPYSGRIPGELFF. The chain is built from TRBV12-3 or TRBV12-4 and TRBJ2-2; 10 bases are shared with TRBD2. V was clipped by 5 bases and J by 6 bases; unmatched bases: 9. This CDR3 comprises 16 residues.

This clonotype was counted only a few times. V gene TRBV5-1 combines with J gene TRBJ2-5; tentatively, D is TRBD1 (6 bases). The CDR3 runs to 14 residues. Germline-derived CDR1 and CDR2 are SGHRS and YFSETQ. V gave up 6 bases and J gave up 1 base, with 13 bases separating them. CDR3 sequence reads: CASTQSDSQETQYF. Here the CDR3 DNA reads TGCGCCAGCACCCAATCGGACAGCCAAGAGACCCAGTACTTC.

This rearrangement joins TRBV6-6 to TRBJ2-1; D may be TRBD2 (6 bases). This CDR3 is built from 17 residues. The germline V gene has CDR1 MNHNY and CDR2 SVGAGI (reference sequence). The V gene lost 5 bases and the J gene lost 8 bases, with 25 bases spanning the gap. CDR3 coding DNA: TGTGCCAGCAGTCACCAGGGACTTCCCACAATTCGGGATGAGCAGTTCTTC. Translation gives CASSHQGLPTIRDEQFF.

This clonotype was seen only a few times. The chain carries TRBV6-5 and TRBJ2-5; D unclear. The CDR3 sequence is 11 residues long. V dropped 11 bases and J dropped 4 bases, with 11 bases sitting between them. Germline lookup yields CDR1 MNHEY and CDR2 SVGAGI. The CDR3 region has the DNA TGTGCCGTAAAAGGTGTAGAGACCCAGTACTTC. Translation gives CAVKGVETQYF.

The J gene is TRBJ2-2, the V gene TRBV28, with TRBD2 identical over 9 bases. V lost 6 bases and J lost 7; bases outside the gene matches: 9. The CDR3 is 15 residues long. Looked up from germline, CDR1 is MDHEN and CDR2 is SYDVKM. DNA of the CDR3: TGTGCCAGCAGAACCGGGACTAGCAAAATCGGGGAGCTGTTTTTT. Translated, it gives CASRTGTSKIGELFF.

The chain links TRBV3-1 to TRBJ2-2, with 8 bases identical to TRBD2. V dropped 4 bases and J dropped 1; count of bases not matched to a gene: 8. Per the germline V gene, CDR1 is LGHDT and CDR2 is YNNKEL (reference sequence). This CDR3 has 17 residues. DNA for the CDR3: TGTGCCAGCAGCCCCGGGTCCAGCGGGAGGAACACCGGGGAGCTGTTTTTT. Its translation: CASSPGSSGRNTGELFF.

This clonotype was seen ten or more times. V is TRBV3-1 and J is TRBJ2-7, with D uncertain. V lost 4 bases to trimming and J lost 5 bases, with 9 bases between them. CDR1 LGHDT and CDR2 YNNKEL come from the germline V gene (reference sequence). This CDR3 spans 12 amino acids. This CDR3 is CASSLGNHEQYF. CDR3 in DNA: TGTGCCAGCAGCCTTGGCAACCACGAGCAGTACTTC.

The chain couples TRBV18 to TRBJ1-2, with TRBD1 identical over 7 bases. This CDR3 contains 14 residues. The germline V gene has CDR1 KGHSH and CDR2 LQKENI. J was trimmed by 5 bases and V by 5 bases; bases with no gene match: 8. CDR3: CASSSGTAQYGYTF. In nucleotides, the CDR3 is TGTGCCAGCTCATCCGGGACAGCGCAGTATGGCTACACCTTC.

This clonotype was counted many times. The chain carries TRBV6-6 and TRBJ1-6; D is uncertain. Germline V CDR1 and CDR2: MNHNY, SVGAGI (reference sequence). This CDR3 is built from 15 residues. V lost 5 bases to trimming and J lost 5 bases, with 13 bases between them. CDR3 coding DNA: TGTGCCAGCAGTAAGACGGATTTCGATAATTCACCCCTCCACTTT. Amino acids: CASSKTDFDNSPLHF.

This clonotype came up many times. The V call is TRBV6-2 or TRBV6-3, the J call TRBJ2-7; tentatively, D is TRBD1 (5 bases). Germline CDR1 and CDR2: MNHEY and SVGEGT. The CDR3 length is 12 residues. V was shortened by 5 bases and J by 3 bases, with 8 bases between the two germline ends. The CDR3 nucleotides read TGTGCCAGCAGTCCCCAGGGCTACGAGCAGTACTTC. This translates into CASSPQGYEQYF.

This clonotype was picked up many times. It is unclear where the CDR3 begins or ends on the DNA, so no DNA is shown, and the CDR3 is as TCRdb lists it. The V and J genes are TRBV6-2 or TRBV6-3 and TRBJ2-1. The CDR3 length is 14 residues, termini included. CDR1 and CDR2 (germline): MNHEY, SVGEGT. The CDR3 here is CASSSSTKYNEQFF.

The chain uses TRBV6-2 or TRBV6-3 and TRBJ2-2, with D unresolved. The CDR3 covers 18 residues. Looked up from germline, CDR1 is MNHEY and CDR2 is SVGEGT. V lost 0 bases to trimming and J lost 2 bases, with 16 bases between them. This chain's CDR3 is CASSYSGLQAVNTGELFF. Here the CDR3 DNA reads TGTGCCAGCAGTTACTCGGGGTTGCAGGCAGTCAACACCGGGGAGCTGTTTTTT.

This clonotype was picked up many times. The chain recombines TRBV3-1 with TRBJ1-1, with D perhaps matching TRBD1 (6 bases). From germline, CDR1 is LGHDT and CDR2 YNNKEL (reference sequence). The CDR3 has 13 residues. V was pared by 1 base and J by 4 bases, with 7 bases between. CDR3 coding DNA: TGTGCCAGCAGCCAAGTGGGGGCCACTGAAGCTTTCTTT. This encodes CASSQVGATEAFF.